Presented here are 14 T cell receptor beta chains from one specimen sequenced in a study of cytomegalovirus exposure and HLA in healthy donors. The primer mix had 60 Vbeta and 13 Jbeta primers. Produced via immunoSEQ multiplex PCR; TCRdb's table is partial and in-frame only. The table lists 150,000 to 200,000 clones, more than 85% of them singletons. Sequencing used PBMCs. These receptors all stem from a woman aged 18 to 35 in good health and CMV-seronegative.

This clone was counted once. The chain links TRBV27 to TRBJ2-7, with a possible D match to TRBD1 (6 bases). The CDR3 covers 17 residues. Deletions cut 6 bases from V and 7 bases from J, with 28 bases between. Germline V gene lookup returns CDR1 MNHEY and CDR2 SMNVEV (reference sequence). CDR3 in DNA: TGTGCCAGCAGGAGTCTTGGGGATGGGGGCGCCTCACTTGAGCAGTACTTC. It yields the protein CASRSLGDGGASLEQYF.

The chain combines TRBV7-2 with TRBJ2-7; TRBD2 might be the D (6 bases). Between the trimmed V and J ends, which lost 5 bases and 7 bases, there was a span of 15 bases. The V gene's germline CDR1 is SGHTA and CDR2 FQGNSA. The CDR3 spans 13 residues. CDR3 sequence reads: CASSRGASGEQYF. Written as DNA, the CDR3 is TGTGCCAGCAGCCGCGGGGCCTCGGGTGAGCAGTACTTC.

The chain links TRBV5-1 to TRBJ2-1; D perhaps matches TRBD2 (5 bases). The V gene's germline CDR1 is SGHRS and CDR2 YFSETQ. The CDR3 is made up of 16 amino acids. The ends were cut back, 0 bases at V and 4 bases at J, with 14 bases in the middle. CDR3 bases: TGCGCCAGCAGCTTGGCCCAGGAGAGGAGGTACAATGAGCAGTTCTTC. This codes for CASSLAQERRYNEQFF.

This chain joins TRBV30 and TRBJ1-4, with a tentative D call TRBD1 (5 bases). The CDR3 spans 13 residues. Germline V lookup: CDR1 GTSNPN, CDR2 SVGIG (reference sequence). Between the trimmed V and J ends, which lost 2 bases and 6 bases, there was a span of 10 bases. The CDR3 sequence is CAWSPGTYEKLFF. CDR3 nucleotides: TGTGCCTGGAGTCCCGGGACTTATGAAAAACTGTTTTTT.

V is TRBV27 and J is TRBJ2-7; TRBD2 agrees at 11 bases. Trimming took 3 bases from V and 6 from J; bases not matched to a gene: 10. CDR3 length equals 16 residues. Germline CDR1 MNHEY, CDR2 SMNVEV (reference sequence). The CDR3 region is CASSFTSGSYTREQYF. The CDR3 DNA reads TGTGCCAGCAGTTTTACTAGCGGGAGCTATACACGCGAGCAGTACTTC.

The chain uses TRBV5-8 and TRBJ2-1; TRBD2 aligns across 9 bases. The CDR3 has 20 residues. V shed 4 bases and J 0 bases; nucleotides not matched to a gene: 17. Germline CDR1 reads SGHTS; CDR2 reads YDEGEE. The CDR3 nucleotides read TGTGCCAGCAGCCTAGGGTTCCTAGCGGGAAATTTCTTCTCCTACAATGAGCAGTTCTTC. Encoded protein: CASSLGFLAGNFFSYNEQFF.

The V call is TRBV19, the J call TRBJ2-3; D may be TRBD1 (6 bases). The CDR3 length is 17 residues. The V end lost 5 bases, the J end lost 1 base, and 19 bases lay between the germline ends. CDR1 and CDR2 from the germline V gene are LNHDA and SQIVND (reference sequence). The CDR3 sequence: CASSPIEGVGRTDTQYF. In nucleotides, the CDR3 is TGTGCCAGTAGTCCGATTGAGGGGGTAGGTCGCACAGATACGCAGTATTTT.

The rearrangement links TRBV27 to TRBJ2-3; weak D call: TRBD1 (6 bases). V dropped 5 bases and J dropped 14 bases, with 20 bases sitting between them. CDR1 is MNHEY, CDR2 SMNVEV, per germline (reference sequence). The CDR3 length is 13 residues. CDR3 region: CASSPTQGSLRYF. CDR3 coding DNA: TGTGCCAGCAGTCCTACTCAGGGGAGCCTCCGGTATTTT.

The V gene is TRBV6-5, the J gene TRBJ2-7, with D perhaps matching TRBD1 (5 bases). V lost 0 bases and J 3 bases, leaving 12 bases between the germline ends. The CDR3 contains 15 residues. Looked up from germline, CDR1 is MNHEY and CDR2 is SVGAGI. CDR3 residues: CASSYSSGLVYEQYF. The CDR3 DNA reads TGTGCCAGCAGTTACTCCTCAGGGCTAGTCTACGAGCAGTACTTC.

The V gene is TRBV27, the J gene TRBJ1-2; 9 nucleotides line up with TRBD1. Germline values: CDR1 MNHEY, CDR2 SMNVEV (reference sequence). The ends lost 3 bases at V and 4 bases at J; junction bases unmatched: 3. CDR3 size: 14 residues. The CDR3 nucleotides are TGTGCCAGCAGTTTGGGACAGGGTGGCTATGGCTACACCTTC. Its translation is CASSLGQGGYGYTF.

CDR3 nucleotide sequence: TGTGCCAGCAGTCCTCGACAGGGAGCTTTCTTT. Protein product: CASSPRQGAFF. V usage is TRBV6-1 and J usage is TRBJ1-1; 7 bases align to TRBD1. The junction had 4 bases not matched to a gene; V was cut back by 5 bases and J by 10 bases. Germline CDR1 reads MNHNS; CDR2 reads SASEGT. This CDR3 comprises 11 residues.

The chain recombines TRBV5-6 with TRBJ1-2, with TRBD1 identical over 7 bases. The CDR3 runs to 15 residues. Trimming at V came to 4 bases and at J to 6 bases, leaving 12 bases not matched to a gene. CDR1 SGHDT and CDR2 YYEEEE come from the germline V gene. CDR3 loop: CASSTGTDLRHGYTF. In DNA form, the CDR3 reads TGTGCCAGCAGCACCGGGACAGACCTTAGGCATGGCTACACCTTC.

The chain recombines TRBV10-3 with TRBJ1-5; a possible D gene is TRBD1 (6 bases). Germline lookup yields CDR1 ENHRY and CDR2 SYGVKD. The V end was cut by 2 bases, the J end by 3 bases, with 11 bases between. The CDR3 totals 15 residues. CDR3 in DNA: TGTGCCATCAGTGAGCACCCGGGACACAATCAGCCCCAGCATTTT. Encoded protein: CAISEHPGHNQPQHF.

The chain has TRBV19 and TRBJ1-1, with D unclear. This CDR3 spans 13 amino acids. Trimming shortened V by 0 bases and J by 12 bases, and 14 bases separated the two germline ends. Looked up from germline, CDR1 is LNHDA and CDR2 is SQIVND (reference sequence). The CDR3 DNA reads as TGTGCCAGTAGTATAGATGAGAGATACTCGACTTTCTTT. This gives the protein CASSIDERYSTFF.